These 6 T cell receptor beta chains originate from one sample sequenced in a study of beta chain features in type 1 diabetes. Expressed TCRB transcripts were sequenced because the entire RNA isolate underwent reverse transcription. Here immunoSEQ multiplex PCR was the method, and the copy in TCRdb shows in-frame clones only, minus some. The table shows 200,000 to 250,000 clones, with 68% occurring only once. Sequencing was done on a sample of naive CD4+ T cells from blood. The receptors stem from a man aged 25-45 years in good health.

The chain links TRBV7-2 to TRBJ2-3; D uncertain. Trimming left V 2 bases short and J 4 bases short, with 7 bases between. Germline V gene sequence: CDR1 SGHTA, CDR2 FQGNSA. The CDR3 has 13 amino acids. This chain's CDR3 is CASSLSPPDTQYF. The DNA of the CDR3 is TGTGCCAGCAGCTTATCTCCCCCAGATACGCAGTATTTT.

Comments on this clone: Other DNA sequences of this sample code for an identical CDR3. The chain links TRBV20-1 to TRBJ2-5, with D unresolved. The CDR3 spans 11 residues. Trimming removed 3 bases from V and 5 bases from J, with 7 bases in between. Germline loops: CDR1 DFQATT, CDR2 SNEGSKA (reference sequence). CDR3 DNA sequence: TGCAGTGCTAGCCCCGGGGAGACCCAGTACTTC. Translated, it gives CSASPGETQYF.

This clone was seen a few times. The chain is built from TRBV7-8 and TRBJ2-5, with D maybe TRBD1 (5 bases). This CDR3 is 14 amino acids long. Germline V gene sequence: CDR1 SGHVS, CDR2 FQNEAQ. V lost 7 bases and J lost 5, with 17 bases in between. The DNA for the CDR3 is TGTGCCAGCACCCTGGGTGGCAGGGATGAGACCCAGTACTTC. Its translation: CASTLGGRDETQYF.

The chain uses TRBV7-2 and TRBJ1-5; D gene unclear. Trimming pared 0 bases from V and 3 bases from J, leaving 6 bases between. Germline V gives CDR1 SGHTA, CDR2 FQGNSA. This CDR3 spans 14 amino acids. DNA for the CDR3: TGTGCCAGCAGCTTAGCCGGGGACAATCAGCCCCAGCATTTT. Protein sequence: CASSLAGDNQPQHF.

This chain links TRBV30 with TRBJ1-6; 9 bases map to TRBD1. This CDR3 has 13 residues. Trimming took 6 bases from V and 5 from J; bases not matched to a gene: 2. Germline CDR1 GTSNPN, CDR2 SVGIG (reference sequence). CDR3 DNA sequence: TGTGCCTGCGGGACAGGGAATAATTCACCCCTCCACTTT. The encoded protein is CACGTGNNSPLHF.

The CDR3 protein is CASSLKETQYF. CDR3 in DNA: TGTGCCAGCAGCTTGAAAGAGACCCAGTACTTC. The V gene is TRBV5-6, the J gene TRBJ2-5, with D unresolved. The V gene lost 1 base and the J gene lost 3 bases, with 1 base spanning the gap. Germline CDR1 and CDR2: SGHDT and YYEEEE. CDR3 size: 11 residues.